This is a list of T cell receptor beta chains from one sample in a study of T-cell memory formation after mild COVID-19. MiXCR, run by TCRdb on the 5' RACE reads, gives a single entry per CDR3 protein. The top ten hold 22% of the sample, which has a few hundred thousand distinct CDR3 sequences, about 16% seen once. Material for sequencing was PBMCs or a T cell subset sorted from them (not recorded which). The receptors here all came from a man between 18 and 29 years old who had mild COVID-19 (a few samples of this study predate the infection). Cell type and time point are not known. Both conserved end residues are part of each CDR3. A D gene is named only where the DNA matches it firmly. The size of a clone is reported for some rows only, either as once, few or many, or as a class for expanded clones.

NA | TRBJ1-5 | TRBD1 | TRBV11-1 | TGTGCCAGCAGTCCAGGGGGAGACGGTCAGCCCCAGCATTTT | CASSPGGDGQPQHF
NA | TRBJ2-7 | TRBD2 | TRBV7-2 | TGTGCCAGCAGCTTTAGCGGGGGGATTCCCTACGAGCAGTACTTC | CASSFSGGIPYEQYF
NA | TRBJ1-5 | NA | TRBV5-1 | TGCGCCAGCAGCTCCGGGACTCCCGGGCAGCCCCAGCATTTT | CASSSGTPGQPQHF
NA | TRBJ1-2 | NA | TRBV20-1 | TGCAGTGCTAGACCAGCCCCCAGGGATGGCTACACCTTC | CSARPAPRDGYTF
many | TRBJ2-2 | NA | TRBV15 | TGTGCCACCAGCAGCCAGGGGTCCTCTCAATTTTTTACCGGGGAGCTGTTTTTT | CATSSQGSSQFFTGELFF
few | TRBJ2-1 | NA | TRBV9 | TGTGCCAGCAGCGTAGGGGGAAGGGGTATTTTCCCCAATGAGCAGTTCTTC | CASSVGGRGIFPNEQFF
NA | TRBJ2-1 | TRBD1 | TRBV5-1 | TGCGCCAGCAGCTTGTTTGGGACAGGGGATGAGCAGTTCTTC | CASSLFGTGDEQFF
few | TRBJ1-1 | NA | TRBV7-9 | TGTGCCAGCAGCTTCTCGGGCGTCGACACTGAAGCTTTCTTT | CASSFSGVDTEAFF
few | TRBJ1-5 | NA | TRBV2 | TGTGCCAGCAGCCTGATTGGGAATAGCAATCAGCCCCAGCATTTT | CASSLIGNSNQPQHF
many | TRBJ2-7 | NA | TRBV7-9 | TGTGCCAGCAGCTTAGTGGGTGGTGGGGCCTACGAGCAGTACTTC | CASSLVGGGAYEQYF
few | TRBJ2-2 | TRBD2 | TRBV7-9 | TGTGCCAGCAGCTTAAAATCTAGCGGTTACACCGGGGAGCTGTTTTTT | CASSLKSSGYTGELFF
few | TRBJ2-3 | NA | TRBV6-5 | TGTGCCAGCAGTTATGAGGCCTACAGGAATACGCAGTATTTT | CASSYEAYRNTQYF
NA | TRBJ2-5 | TRBD2 | TRBV6-5 | TGTGCCAGCAGTTTGTCGGGACTAGCGGGGCAAGAGACCCAGTACTTC | CASSLSGLAGQETQYF
NA | TRBJ2-2 | TRBD2 | TRBV14 | TGTGCCAGCAGCCAAATCGTAGGACTAGCGTCCACCGGGGAGCTGTTTTTT | CASSQIVGLASTGELFF
NA | TRBJ2-7 | TRBD2 | TRBV27 | TGTGCCAGCAGTGTCCGGCGGGGGGTCTACGAGCAGTACTTC | CASSVRRGVYEQYF
many | TRBJ2-1 | TRBD1 | TRBV5-5 | TGTGCCAGCAGACGGGACAGGTCTTACAATGAGCAGTTCTTC | CASRRDRSYNEQFF
NA | TRBJ1-4 | TRBD1 | TRBV7-2 | TGTGCCAGTAGGACAGGGGTGGAAAAACTGTTTTTT | CASRTGVEKLFF
NA | TRBJ1-4 | NA | TRBV6-5 | TGTGCCAGCAGTTACCCGGGGGGAGAAAAACTGTTTTTT | CASSYPGGEKLFF
few | TRBJ2-7 | NA | TRBV27 | TGTGCCAGCAGCCCTAAGCTAACCTCCTACGAGCAGTACTTC | CASSPKLTSYEQYF
few | TRBJ2-3 | TRBD2 | TRBV28 | TGTGCCAGCGGATTCGGGGGGAGCACAGATACGCAGTATTTT | CASGFGGSTDTQYF
few | TRBJ1-6 | NA | TRBV7-6 | TGTGCCAGCTCCAGGAGGGACGGATTCCGGTCACCCCTCCACTTT | CASSRRDGFRSPLHF
few | TRBJ1-4 | NA | TRBV11-2 | TGTGCCAGCAGCTTATCACGCGGGGTAACTAATGAAAAACTGTTTTTT | CASSLSRGVTNEKLFF
NA | TRBJ1-1 | NA | TRBV7-2 | TGTGCCAGCAGCCGTCAGCCTCATACTGAAGCTTTCTTT | CASSRQPHTEAFF
NA | TRBJ2-1 | NA | TRBV7-9 | TGTGCCAGCAGCCCTCAACAGGGAAGGTACAATGAGCAGTTCTTC | CASSPQQGRYNEQFF
few | TRBJ1-1 | NA | TRBV7-9 | TGTGCCAGCAGCTTTATACAGGCTGGGCGAAACACTGAAGCTTTCTTT | CASSFIQAGRNTEAFF
NA | TRBJ2-3 | TRBD2 | TRBV4-2 | TGTGCCAGCAGCCAAGAGGCGGGGGGGCGTGGCACAGATACGCAGTGTTTT | CASSQEAGGRGTDTQCF
few | TRBJ2-2 | TRBD1 | TRBV9 | TGTGCCAGCAGCTTACGGGACAGAGGCACCGGGGAGCTGTTTTTT | CASSLRDRGTGELFF
NA | TRBJ2-3 | NA | TRBV3-1 | TGTGCCAGCAGCCCCCAGGGGATCATAACAGATACGCAGTATTTT | CASSPQGIITDTQYF
NA | TRBJ1-2 | TRBD1 | TRBV6-6 | TGTGCCAGCAGTTCTACAGGGGAGGATGGCTACACCTTC | CASSSTGEDGYTF
NA | TRBJ2-5 | NA | TRBV5-6 | TGTGCCAGCAGCCGCGGATGGACTGAGACCCAGTACTTC | CASSRGWTETQYF
NA | TRBJ2-1 | NA | TRBV11-2 | TGTGCCAGCAGCGTAGGCTATGAGCAGTTCTTC | CASSVGYEQFF
many | TRBJ2-2 | NA | TRBV7-9 | TGTGCCAGCAGCTTAGCCGGTGGGGATCGGTACACCGGGGAGCTGTTTTTT | CASSLAGGDRYTGELFF
NA | TRBJ2-3 | NA | TRBV6-2/TRBV6-3 | TGTGCCAGCAGTTACTCGCCAGGGACCCCCACAGATACGCAGTATTTT | CASSYSPGTPTDTQYF
few | TRBJ2-2 | NA | TRBV7-6 | TGTGCCAGCAGCTTAGCCCCGAAAGGTGCCGGGGAGCTGTTTTTT | CASSLAPKGAGELFF
once | TRBJ1-6 | TRBD1 | TRBV11-3 | TGTGCCAGCAGCTTGGGACAGGGTTCCAATTCACCCCTCCACTTT | CASSLGQGSNSPLHF
few | TRBJ1-2 | NA | TRBV29-1 | TGCAGCGTTGAAGATCGCCAGGGCTGGGGCTACACCTTC | CSVEDRQGWGYTF
few | TRBJ2-2 | NA | TRBV7-9 | TGTGCCAGCAGGCAACCACAGGGCCCGAACACCGGGGAGCTGTTTTTT | CASRQPQGPNTGELFF
NA | TRBJ2-3 | NA | TRBV5-1 | TGCGCCAGCAGCTTGTCCCTAGATGGCACAGATACGCAGTATTTT | CASSLSLDGTDTQYF
few | TRBJ1-3 | NA | TRBV20-1 | TGCAGTGCTAGTCGGGGGGCTGGAAACACCATATATTTT | CSASRGAGNTIYF
NA | TRBJ1-4 | NA | TRBV14 | TGTGCCAGCAAGGGCGCGCGGAAAAAACTGTTTTTT | CASKGARKKLFF
NA | TRBJ2-5 | TRBD2 | TRBV28 | TGTGCCAGCAGCAAACTTCGGGGGGCCCAGTACTTC | CASSKLRGAQYF
NA | TRBJ2-3 | NA | TRBV5-1 | TGCGCCAGCAGCGTTACATGGGGAAGTTTCACAGATACGCAGTATTTT | CASSVTWGSFTDTQYF
NA | TRBJ2-2 | NA | TRBV12-3/TRBV12-4 | TGTGCCAGCAGTTTGAGGGGTGGGGTCACCGGGGAGCTGTTTTTT | CASSLRGGVTGELFF
few | TRBJ2-2 | TRBD2 | TRBV11-2 | TGTGCCAGCAGCAGCCGACTAGCGGGGGGTGGCACCGGGGAGCTGTTTTTT | CASSSRLAGGGTGELFF
NA | TRBJ1-3 | NA | TRBV4-3 | TGCGCCAGCAGCCAAGATCTTCTCGGCAGTAGCTCTGGAAACACCATATATTTT | CASSQDLLGSSSGNTIYF
few | TRBJ1-2 | TRBD1 | TRBV7-8 | TGTGCCAGCAGCCCGGACAGGGGACATGGCTACACCTTC | CASSPDRGHGYTF
few | TRBJ2-7 | TRBD2 | TRBV30 | TGTGCCTGGAGCCCCCCGGGAGGGGGGACGTACGAGCAGTACTTC | CAWSPPGGGTYEQYF
NA | TRBJ1-2 | NA | TRBV5-1 | TGCGCCAGCAGCGGGAGGGGTGGCTACACCTTC | CASSGRGGYTF
few | TRBJ1-4 | TRBD1 | TRBV6-2/TRBV6-3 | TGTGCCAGCGTGGGACAGGGTGCTGAAAAACTGTTTTTT | CASVGQGAEKLFF
few | TRBJ2-1 | TRBD2 | TRBV11-2 | TGTGCCAGCAGCCATGGAAGCGGGGCCCCGTTCTTC | CASSHGSGAPFF
NA | TRBJ2-3 | NA | TRBV20-1 | TGCAGTGCTAGCGGGTTATCTGTATCGGATACGCAGTATTTT | CSASGLSVSDTQYF
few | TRBJ2-1 | NA | TRBV28 | TGTGCCAGCAGTTTTAAGGGGGGCCTCGATAATAGTGAGCAGTTCTTC | CASSFKGGLDNSEQFF
few | TRBJ1-1 | NA | TRBV29-1 | TGCAGCGTTGCACCAAGACTGGGGGGCACTGAAGCTTTCTTT | CSVAPRLGGTEAFF
few | TRBJ2-5 | TRBD1 | TRBV7-7 | TGTGCTAGCAGCTTCTTAGGGGGCCGAGAGACCCAGTACTTC | CASSFLGGRETQYF